A single sample is the source of the 2 T cell receptor beta chains below, sequenced in a study of CD8+CD57+ T cells in acquired aplastic anemia. Genomic DNA, the template, was used for profiling of the TCR beta VDJ and CDR3. TCRdb used MiXCR to reprocess the reads, holding one entry per CDR3 protein. The table lists around 150,000 distinct CDR3 sequences, 35% to 50% of them singletons. Material: sorted CD4+, CD8+, or CD8+CD57+ T cells (not recorded which) from PBMCs. These receptors were obtained from a human donor in good health, serving as a control.

The V and J genes are TRBV4-1 and TRBJ1-1, with D unresolved. The CDR3 length is 16 residues. Germline CDR1 MGHRA, CDR2 YSYEKL. Deletions cut 5 bases from V and 2 bases from J, with 18 bases between. For the CDR3, the DNA is TGCGCCAGCAGCGTATCATGGGGAAAACTAAACACTGAAGCTTTCTTT. Translation: CASSVSWGKLNTEAFF.

To note about this clonotype: It is likely a read error, because the conserved phenylalanine at the end of the CDR3 is missing. The chain recombines TRBV11-1 with TRBJ2-7; perhaps TRBD2 as D (6 bases). The CDR3 is made up of 15 amino acids. V was pared by 0 bases and J by 4 bases, with 13 bases between. CDR1 SGHAT and CDR2 FQDESV come from the germline V gene (reference sequence). In nucleotides, the CDR3 is TGTGCCAGCAGCTTAGCGACTAGTCTTACATACGAGCAGTACTTA. Its protein product is CASSLATSLTYEQYL.